The source of this T cell receptor (beta chain) is a study of shared clonotypes between healthy human individuals. The count of this clone is one. The CDR3 spans 15 residues. V gave up 4 bases and J gave up 3 bases, with 13 bases separating them. Per the germline V gene, CDR1 is SGDLS and CDR2 is YYNGEE. The protocol was immunoSEQ multiplex PCR, while the TCRdb copy is restricted to in-frame clones and leaves out a portion. Among about 2 million clones listed, roughly 94% were seen once. Material for sequencing was naive CD4+ T cells sorted from blood. Subset denoted: CD45RA+ positively selected. This clonotype was sampled from a man aged 18 to 35 in good health. J is TRBJ2-2 and V is TRBV9; perhaps TRBD2 as D (7 bases). The CDR3 sequence is CASSPAGHYTGELFF. The CDR3 region has the DNA TGTGCCAGCAGCCCAGCGGGACACTACACCGGGGAGCTGTTTTTT.